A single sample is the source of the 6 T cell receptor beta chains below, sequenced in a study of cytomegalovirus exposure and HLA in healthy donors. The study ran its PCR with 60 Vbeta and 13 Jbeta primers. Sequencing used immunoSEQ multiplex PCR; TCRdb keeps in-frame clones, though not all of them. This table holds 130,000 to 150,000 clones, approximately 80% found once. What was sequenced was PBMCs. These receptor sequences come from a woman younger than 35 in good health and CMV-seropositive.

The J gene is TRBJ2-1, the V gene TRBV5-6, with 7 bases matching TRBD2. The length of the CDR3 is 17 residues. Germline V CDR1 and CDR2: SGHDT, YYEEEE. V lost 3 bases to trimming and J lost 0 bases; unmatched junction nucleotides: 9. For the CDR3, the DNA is TGTGCCAGCAGCTCCAGGGTGCTAGCGGCCTCCTACAATGAGCAGTTCTTC. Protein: CASSSRVLAASYNEQFF.

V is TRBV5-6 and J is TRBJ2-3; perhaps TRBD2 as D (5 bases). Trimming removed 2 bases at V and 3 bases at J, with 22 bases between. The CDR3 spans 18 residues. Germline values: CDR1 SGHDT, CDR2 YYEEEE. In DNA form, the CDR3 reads TGTGCCAGCAGCTTCGATATTGGCGCCGGGGTGAGGACAGATACGCAGTATTTT. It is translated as CASSFDIGAGVRTDTQYF.

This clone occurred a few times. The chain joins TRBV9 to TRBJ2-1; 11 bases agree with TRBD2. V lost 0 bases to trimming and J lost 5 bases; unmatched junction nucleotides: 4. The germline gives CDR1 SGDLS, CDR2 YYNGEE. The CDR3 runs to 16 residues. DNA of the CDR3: TGTGCCAGCAGCGTAGCTCTAGCGGGGGGCCACAATGAGCAGTTCTTC. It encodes CASSVALAGGHNEQFF.

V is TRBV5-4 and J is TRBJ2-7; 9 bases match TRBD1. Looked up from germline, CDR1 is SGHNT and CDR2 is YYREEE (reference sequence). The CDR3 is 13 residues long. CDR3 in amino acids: CASQGTGSHEQYF. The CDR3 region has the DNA TGTGCTAGCCAGGGGACAGGGTCCCACGAGCAGTACTTC.

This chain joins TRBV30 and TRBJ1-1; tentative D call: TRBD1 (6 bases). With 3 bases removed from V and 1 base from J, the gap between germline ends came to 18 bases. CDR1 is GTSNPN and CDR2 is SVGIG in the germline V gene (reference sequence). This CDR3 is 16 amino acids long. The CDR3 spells CAWRFRGYPSNTEAFF. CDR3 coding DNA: TGTGCCTGGAGATTCAGGGGTTACCCGTCGAACACTGAAGCTTTCTTT.

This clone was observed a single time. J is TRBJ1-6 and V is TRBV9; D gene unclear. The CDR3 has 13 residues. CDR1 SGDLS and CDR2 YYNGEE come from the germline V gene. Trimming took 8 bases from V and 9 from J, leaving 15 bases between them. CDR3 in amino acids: CASGTVAGSPLHF. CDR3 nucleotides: TGTGCCAGTGGTACAGTAGCGGGTTCACCCCTCCACTTT.